These 28 T cell receptor beta chains came from one sample sequenced in a study of CD4 T cell repertoires in COVID-19. Clones were read by immunoSEQ multiplex PCR, and TCRdb kept only the in-frame ones, dropping some. Of about 75,000 clones in the sample, about 80% were seen once. Sequencing was performed on CD4+ T cells from peripheral blood, taken after recovery from COVID-19. Receptor source: a human donor who had COVID-19.

The chain is built from TRBV28 and TRBJ1-1, with a weak D call TRBD1 (5 bases). The CDR3 totals 13 residues. Deletions cut 7 bases from V and 12 bases from J, with 21 bases between. Germline CDR1 reads MDHEN; CDR2 reads SYDVKM. The CDR3, as DNA: TGTGCCAGCATAGAGGGACGGAACCGCGAAACTTTCTTT. It codes for CASIEGRNRETFF.

This chain connects TRBV15 to TRBJ1-2; TRBD1 matches at 7 bases. The V segment lost 5 bases and the J segment 3 bases; nucleotides outside the gene matches: 9. CDR3 size: 15 residues. From germline, CDR1 is LNHNV and CDR2 YYDKDF (reference sequence). The CDR3: CATSDFLGTDYGYTF. CDR3 in DNA: TGTGCCACCAGCGATTTTCTCGGGACAGACTATGGCTACACCTTC.

This clone came up once. The CDR3: CASSLVSSGNTIYF. The CDR3 nucleotides are TGTGCCAGCAGCTTAGTATCTTCTGGAAACACCATATATTTT. The chain couples TRBV7-2 to TRBJ1-3; D remains ambiguous. CDR1 is SGHTA, CDR2 FQGNSA, per germline. The CDR3 runs to 14 residues. Trimming left V 1 base short and J 1 base short, with 5 bases between.

The chain employs TRBV11-2 and TRBJ2-7; TRBD2 aligns across 8 bases. Germline V CDR1 and CDR2: SGHAT, FQNNGV. The CDR3 is made up of 13 amino acids. V trimming: 6 bases; J trimming: 6 bases; junction bases outside the gene matches: 7. The CDR3 protein is CASRHGREGEQYF. For the CDR3, the DNA is TGTGCCAGCAGACACGGACGGGAGGGCGAGCAGTACTTC.

The rearrangement joins TRBV24-1 to TRBJ1-1; TRBD1 matches 11 bases. The CDR3 runs to 16 residues. V trimming: 5 bases; J trimming: 7 bases; junction bases outside the gene matches: 11. Germline CDR1 is KGHDR and CDR2 is SFDVKD. The DNA for the CDR3 is TGTGCCACCAGTGGACCGGGGACAGGGGGGTCTAATGAAGCTTTCTTT. This translates into CATSGPGTGGSNEAFF.

The chain carries TRBV5-1 and TRBJ2-5; 8 positions agree with TRBD2. Germline lookup yields CDR1 SGHRS and CDR2 YFSETQ. V lost 4 bases and J lost 1; bases outside the gene matches: 6. The CDR3 covers 15 residues. Here the CDR3 reads CASSRSGGPQETQYF. For the CDR3, the DNA is TGCGCCAGCAGCCGAAGCGGGGGACCCCAAGAGACCCAGTACTTC.

The rearrangement uses TRBV19 and TRBJ2-7; 10 bases fit TRBD1. Germline V gene lookup returns CDR1 LNHDA and CDR2 SQIVND (reference sequence). This CDR3 is 15 amino acids long. Losses at the gene ends were 5 bases for V and 3 bases for J; bases not matched to a gene: 7. The CDR3 here is CASSPLGQGIYEQYF. CDR3 DNA sequence: TGTGCCAGTAGTCCCCTGGGACAGGGGATCTACGAGCAGTACTTC.

This clone is judged medium-sized. The chain employs TRBV2 and TRBJ1-6; maybe TRBD1 (6 bases). Trimming took 2 bases from V and 10 from J, leaving 15 bases between them. CDR3 size: 15 residues. CDR1 is SNHLY, CDR2 FYNNEI, per germline. The DNA for the CDR3 is TGTGCCAGCAGTGAACAGGGGCAGGGAGACTCACCCCTCCACTTT. This codes for CASSEQGQGDSPLHF.

The chain is built from TRBV7-9 and TRBJ2-1, with no clear D. CDR1 SEHNR and CDR2 FQNEAQ come from the germline V gene (reference sequence). With 5 bases removed from V and 6 bases from J, the gap between germline ends came to 8 bases. The CDR3 is 12 residues long. The CDR3 here is CASSPSGNEQFF. The CDR3 bases are TGTGCCAGCAGCCCCTCGGGCAATGAGCAGTTCTTC.

The V and J genes are TRBV28 and TRBJ1-1; D is ambiguous. The germline V and J ends were trimmed by 6 bases and 0 bases, with 2 bases remaining between them. Germline-derived CDR1 and CDR2 are MDHEN and SYDVKM. The CDR3 length is 11 residues. For the CDR3, the DNA is TGTGCCAGCAGGCTGAACACTGAAGCTTTCTTT. Residues: CASRLNTEAFF.

The chain employs TRBV6-2 or TRBV6-3 and TRBJ1-1; 8 nucleotides align to TRBD1. The length of the CDR3 is 13 residues. In germline, CDR1 is MNHEY, CDR2 SVGEGT. With 5 bases clipped from V and 4 bases from J, the junction kept 3 bases outside the gene matches. CDR3 sequence reads: CASSPQGGTEAFF. CDR3 nucleotide sequence: TGTGCCAGCAGTCCACAGGGGGGCACTGAAGCTTTCTTT.

The chain recombines TRBV18 with TRBJ2-7; 8 bases are shared with TRBD2. The germline CDR1 and CDR2 sequences are KGHSH and LQKENI. There are 13 residues in the CDR3. The junction had 2 bases not matched to a gene; V was cut back by 1 base and J by 6 bases. In DNA, the CDR3 is TGTGCCAGCTCACCACGGACTAGCAGCGAGCAGTACTTC. Translation: CASSPRTSSEQYF.

The chain employs TRBV5-6 and TRBJ1-1, with a weak D call TRBD1 (5 bases). The CDR3 loop spans 13 amino acids. Trimming took 1 base from V and 3 from J, leaving 7 bases between them. CDR1 and CDR2 from the germline V gene are SGHDT and YYEEEE. CDR3: CASSLLRDTEAFF. Written as DNA, the CDR3 is TGTGCCAGCAGCTTGCTCAGGGACACTGAAGCTTTCTTT.

This chain joins TRBV6-1 and TRBJ2-7; D could derive from TRBD1 or TRBD2 (5 bases each). Trimming shortened V by 8 bases and J by 5 bases, and 16 bases separated the two germline ends. The CDR3 totals 13 residues. The germline gives CDR1 MNHNS, CDR2 SASEGT. Written as DNA, the CDR3 is TGTGCCAGCTCTTCTCAGGGAGAGGACGAGCAGTACTTC. Its translation is CASSSQGEDEQYF.

This rearrangement joins TRBV18 to TRBJ2-3; TRBD2 aligns across 8 bases. Germline lookup yields CDR1 KGHSH and CDR2 LQKENI. The CDR3 consists of 13 residues. V shed 6 bases, J shed 8 bases, and the junction held 7 bases outside the gene matches. The CDR3 DNA is TGTGCCAGCTCTGAAGCGGGAGCCGGTACGCAGTATTTT. Its protein product is CASSEAGAGTQYF.

The chain is built from TRBV3-1 (or the pseudogene TRBV3-2) and TRBJ1-6; no firm D call. Trimming shortened V by 0 bases and J by 10 bases, and 10 bases separated the two germline ends. CDR3 length: 14 amino acids. From germline, CDR1 is LGHDT and CDR2 YNNKEL (reference sequence). The CDR3 nucleotides are TGTGCCAGCAGCCAAGAAATAATAGGGTCACCCCTCCACTTT. Translation: CASSQEIIGSPLHF.

The V call is TRBV9, the J call TRBJ1-3; possible D gene TRBD1, 5 bases. CDR1 is SGDLS and CDR2 is YYNGEE in the germline V gene. The CDR3 covers 17 residues. Trimming took 4 bases from V and 0 from J, leaving 17 bases between them. CDR3 loop: CASSPRGTGSSGNTIYF. The CDR3 nucleotides read TGTGCCAGCAGCCCAAGAGGAACAGGAAGCTCTGGAAACACCATATATTTT.

This chain links TRBV14 with TRBJ1-2; tentative D call: TRBD1 (5 bases). This CDR3 is 13 amino acids long. Trimming stripped 3 bases from V and 8 bases from J, with 13 bases between. CDR1 and CDR2 from the germline V gene are SGHDN and FVKESK. CDR3 bases: TGTGCCAGCAGCCAGACGGGGCTCGGGGGCTACACCTTC. Protein: CASSQTGLGGYTF.

V and J are TRBV16 and TRBJ2-7, with D possibly being TRBD2 (6 bases). CDR1 is KGHSY, CDR2 FQNENV, per germline. CDR3 length: 17 residues. Trimming removed 4 bases from V and 2 bases from J, with 21 bases in between. CDR3 sequence (DNA): TGTGCCAGCAGCCGATATATTACCGGGACGGGAGCCTACGAGCAGTACTTC. This codes for CASSRYITGTGAYEQYF.

This clone has a handful of counts. The chain employs TRBV6-1 and TRBJ2-1; 7 nucleotides line up with TRBD1. With V trimmed by 0 bases and J by 2 bases, 1 base remained unmatched. This CDR3 region has 15 residues. From germline, CDR1 is MNHNS and CDR2 SASEGT. Here the CDR3 DNA reads TGTGCCAGCAGTGAAGCGGGACAGACCTACAATGAGCAGTTCTTC. Protein: CASSEAGQTYNEQFF.

The rearrangement uses TRBV7-3 and TRBJ2-3; the match to TRBD2 covers 8 bases. CDR1 and CDR2 from the germline V gene are SGHTA and FQGTGA. V trimming: 0 bases; J trimming: 5 bases; junction bases outside the gene matches: 10. CDR3 length: 17 amino acids. CDR3 coding DNA: TGTGCCAGCAGCTTAACGCCCTCCGGGGGGGCAGGAGATACGCAGTATTTT. It is translated as CASSLTPSGGAGDTQYF.

Here the CDR3 DNA reads TGCGCCAGCAGCTTAGCTGTCCAGCCCAGGGGTGAGCAGTACTTC. Encoded protein: CASSLAVQPRGEQYF. This sequence joins TRBV5-1 and TRBJ2-7, with a weak D call TRBD1 (6 bases). Trimming left V 2 bases short and J 7 bases short, with 19 bases between. The V gene's germline CDR1 is SGHRS and CDR2 YFSETQ. The CDR3 spans 15 residues. Based on the CDR3 plus reference TRBV5-1 and TRBJ2-7, the full variable domain is KAGVTQTPRYLIKTRGQQVTLSCSPISGHRSVSWYQQTPGQGLQFLFEYFSETQRNKGNFPGRFSGRQFSNSRSEMNVSTLELGDSALYLCASSLAVQPRGEQYFGPGTRLTVT.

The genes are TRBV19 and TRBJ2-2; D remains ambiguous. The V end was cut by 4 bases, the J end by 1 base, with 4 bases between. This CDR3 has 13 amino acids. From germline, CDR1 is LNHDA and CDR2 SQIVND (reference sequence). The CDR3 DNA follows: TGTGCCAGTAGTAAGGAGAACACCGGGGAGCTGTTTTTT. It codes for CASSKENTGELFF.

This clone was seen only once. The chain has TRBV10-2 and TRBJ1-5; the D gene is possibly TRBD1 (5 bases). V lost 6 bases, J lost 4 bases, and 10 bases lay in between. The CDR3 is 13 residues long. Germline CDR1 and CDR2: WSHSY and SAAADI. The CDR3 DNA is TGCGCCAGCAGGGAGACAGTAAATCAGCCCCAGCATTTT. It is translated as CASRETVNQPQHF.

The chain couples TRBV7-9 to TRBJ1-2, with a tentative D call TRBD1 (5 bases). CDR3 length equals 15 residues. Germline CDR1 is SEHNR and CDR2 is FQNEAQ (reference sequence). Trimming shortened V by 6 bases and J by 4 bases, and 18 bases separated the two germline ends. The CDR3 nucleotides are TGTGCCAGCAGTCTGGGGCAACTTAACAGCTATGGCTACACCTTC. Protein sequence: CASSLGQLNSYGYTF.

A few counts support this clone. This chain connects TRBV30 to TRBJ2-3; perhaps TRBD1 as D (6 bases). Germline V gives CDR1 GTSNPN, CDR2 SVGIG (reference sequence). Trimming left V 3 bases short and J 5 bases short, with 15 bases between. The CDR3 has 14 amino acids. CDR3 nucleotide sequence: TGTGCCTGGAGGCAACCGACAGGTGTAGATACGCAGTATTTT. Encoded protein: CAWRQPTGVDTQYF.

The chain's CDR3 is CAISESREGAKNIQYF. For the CDR3, the DNA is TGTGCCATCAGTGAGTCACGGGAAGGAGCCAAAAACATTCAGTACTTC. The genes are TRBV10-3 and TRBJ2-4; the D gene is possibly TRBD2 (5 bases). Trimming removed 0 bases from V and 0 bases from J, with 9 bases in between. CDR3 size: 16 residues. Germline-derived CDR1 and CDR2 are ENHRY and SYGVKD.

The chain couples TRBV18 to TRBJ2-5; the match to TRBD1 covers 9 bases. Germline V gene sequence: CDR1 KGHSH, CDR2 LQKENI. V was clipped by 2 bases and J by 0 bases; unmatched bases: 13. This CDR3 has 19 amino acids. CDR3 sequence reads: CASSPSTGGRENYQETQYF. The DNA for the CDR3 is TGTGCCAGCTCACCATCTACAGGGGGCCGGGAAAACTACCAAGAGACCCAGTACTTC. The entire variable domain, with the rest obtained from reference TRBV18 and TRBJ2-5, is as follows: NAGVMQNPRHLVRRRGQEARLRCSPMKGHSHVYWYRQLPEEGLKFMVYLQKENIIDESGMPKERFSAEFPKEGPSILRIQQVVRGDSAAYFCASSPSTGGRENYQETQYFGPGTRLLVL.